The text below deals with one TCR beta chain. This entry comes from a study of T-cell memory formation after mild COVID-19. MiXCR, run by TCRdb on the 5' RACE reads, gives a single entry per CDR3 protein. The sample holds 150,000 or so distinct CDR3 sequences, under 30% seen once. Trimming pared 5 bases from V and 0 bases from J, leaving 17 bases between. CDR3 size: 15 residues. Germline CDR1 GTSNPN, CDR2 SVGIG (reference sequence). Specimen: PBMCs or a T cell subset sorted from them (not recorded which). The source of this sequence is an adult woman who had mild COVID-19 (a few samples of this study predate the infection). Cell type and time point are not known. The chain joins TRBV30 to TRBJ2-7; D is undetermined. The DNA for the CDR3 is TGTGCCTGGGCCCCCAATCCGGCATTCTCCTACGAGCAGTACTTC. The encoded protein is CAWAPNPAFSYEQYF. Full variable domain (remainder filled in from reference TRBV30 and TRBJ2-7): SQTIHQWPATLVQPVGSPLSLECTVEGTSNPNLYWYRQAAGRGLQLLFYSVGIGQISSEVPQNLSASRPQDRQFILSSKKLLLSDSGFYLCAWAPNPAFSYEQYFGPGTRLTVT.